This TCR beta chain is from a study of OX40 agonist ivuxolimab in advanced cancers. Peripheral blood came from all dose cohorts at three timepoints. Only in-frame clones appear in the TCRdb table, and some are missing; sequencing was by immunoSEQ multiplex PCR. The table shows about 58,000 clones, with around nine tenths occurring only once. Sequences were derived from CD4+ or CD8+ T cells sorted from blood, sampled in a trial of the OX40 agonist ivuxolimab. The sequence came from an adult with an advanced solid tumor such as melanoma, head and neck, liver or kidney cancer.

The CDR3 spells CASSPGTGSHEQYF. DNA for the CDR3: TGTGCCAGCTCCCCCGGGACAGGGAGCCACGAGCAGTACTTC. The chain carries TRBV18 and TRBJ2-7; 9 bases are shared with TRBD1. The CDR3 contains 14 residues. Trimming at V came to 6 bases and at J to 5 bases, leaving 8 bases not matched to a gene. The germline V gene has CDR1 KGHSH and CDR2 LQKENI.